This T cell receptor beta chain was sequenced during a study of T cell changes during pregnancy in multiple sclerosis. CDR3 length equals 13 residues. Germline values: CDR1 SGHTA, CDR2 FQGNSA. The V and J ends lost 5 bases and 6 bases, in that order; junction bases with no gene match: 7. Only in-frame clones appear in the TCRdb table, and some are missing; sequencing was by immunoSEQ multiplex PCR. The table lists just under 65,000 clones, 90% of them singletons, with 2% to 2.5% in the top ten. The specimen was peripheral blood, collected in the second trimester of pregnancy. This clonotype was sampled from a female donor in good health, enrolled as a control in a pregnancy study. The gene calls are TRBV7-2 and TRBJ2-7; TRBD1 agrees at 7 bases. This CDR3 is CASSPGQVGEQYF. The CDR3 nucleotides are TGTGCCAGCAGCCCCGGACAGGTGGGCGAGCAGTACTTC. The full variable domain, completed using reference TRBV7-2 and TRBJ2-7, is GAGVSQSPSNKVTEKGKDVELRCDPISGHTALYWYRQSLGQGLEFLIYFQGNSAPDKSGLPSDRFSAERTGGSVSTLTIQRTQQEDSAVYLCASSPGQVGEQYFGPGTRLTVT.